These 26 T cell receptor beta chains were sequenced from one sample in a study of cytomegalovirus exposure and HLA in healthy donors. Primers for the PCR totalled 60 Vbeta and 13 Jbeta. Sequencing used immunoSEQ multiplex PCR; TCRdb keeps in-frame clones, though not all of them. Of some 150,000 clones listed, 87% are singletons. The sequencing sample was made of PBMCs. The source of these receptors is a woman in her 30s in good health and CMV-seronegative.

The chain uses TRBV5-4 and TRBJ1-3; no firm D call. This CDR3 has 14 amino acids. Germline-derived CDR1 and CDR2 are SGHNT and YYREEE (reference sequence). V lost 4 bases and J 4 bases, leaving 12 bases between the germline ends. The DNA for the CDR3 is TGTGCCAGCAGCAACACTATCTCAGGAAACACCATATATTTT. Translating gives CASSNTISGNTIYF.

The rearrangement links TRBV5-1 to TRBJ2-5, with 8 bases lining up with TRBD2. With V trimmed by 7 bases and J by 4 bases, 12 bases remained unmatched. The CDR3 is made up of 15 amino acids. Germline loops: CDR1 SGHRS, CDR2 YFSETQ. This CDR3 is CASVWTGGTPETQYF. The CDR3 DNA sequence: TGCGCCAGCGTGTGGACGGGAGGGACCCCAGAGACCCAGTACTTC.

This chain links TRBV7-2 with TRBJ2-7, with D maybe TRBD2 (5 bases). From germline, CDR1 is SGHTA and CDR2 FQGNSA. This CDR3 contains 15 residues. V dropped 7 bases and J dropped 3 bases, with 19 bases sitting between them. Written as DNA, the CDR3 is TGTGCCAGCACCCTAGGCCCGGGGTCCCTCTACGAGCAGTACTTC. Protein product: CASTLGPGSLYEQYF.

The chain links TRBV6-4 to TRBJ1-2, with D possibly TRBD1 on 6 matching bases. The CDR3 spans 15 residues. Germline loops: CDR1 MRHNA, CDR2 SNTAGT. V was trimmed by 3 bases and J by 7 bases, leaving 18 bases between them. In DNA form, the CDR3 reads TGTGCCAGCAGTGAGGCACCAACAGGGATCGGTGGCTACACCTTC. Translation gives CASSEAPTGIGGYTF.

V is TRBV29-1 and J is TRBJ1-6; possibly TRBD1 for D (6 bases). Germline V lookup: CDR1 SQVTM, CDR2 ANQGSEA. CDR3 length equals 12 residues. Trimming stripped 7 bases from V and 8 bases from J, with 12 bases between. The CDR3 DNA reads TGCAGCGCCCGGACAGCGGATTCACCCCTCCACTTT. Its protein is CSARTADSPLHF.

This clone was picked up one time. The CDR3 protein is CASSWDPGRLNEQYF. Here the CDR3 DNA reads TGTGCCAGCAGCTGGGACCCCGGGAGACTGAACGAGCAGTACTTC. This chain joins TRBV5-4 and TRBJ2-7, with D perhaps matching TRBD2 (6 bases). The CDR3 spans 15 residues. Trimming shortened V by 3 bases and J by 5 bases, and 18 bases separated the two germline ends. Germline loops: CDR1 SGHNT, CDR2 YYREEE (reference sequence).

The gene calls are TRBV27 and TRBJ2-7; 11 nucleotides agree with TRBD2. This CDR3 region has 17 residues. The V gene end was trimmed by 6 bases and the J gene end by 6 bases; junction bases not matched to a gene: 16. The germline CDR1 and CDR2 sequences are MNHEY and SMNVEV (reference sequence). The CDR3 nucleotides read TGTGCCAGCAGCCCCTTGGTACTAGCGGGAGACTTTTTCGAGCAGTACTTC. Its protein is CASSPLVLAGDFFEQYF.

This clone was recorded a few times. The chain is built from TRBV7-6 and TRBJ1-4; 9 nucleotides agree with TRBD1. The junction had 3 bases not matched to a gene; V was cut back by 1 base and J by 0 bases. CDR1 and CDR2 (germline): SGHVS, FNYEAQ. The CDR3 spans 17 residues. The CDR3 coding sequence is TGTGCCAGCAGCTTAGGGGACAGGGTTGCAACTAATGAAAAACTGTTTTTT. Translating it yields CASSLGDRVATNEKLFF.

This chain uses TRBV19 with TRBJ2-1, with D maybe TRBD2 (5 bases). From germline, CDR1 is LNHDA and CDR2 SQIVND (reference sequence). The CDR3 runs to 13 residues. V lost 4 bases, J lost 9 bases, and 13 bases lay in between. The CDR3 DNA reads as TGTGCCAGTAGTACCGGACTCTTTGGTGAGCAGTTCTTC. It codes for CASSTGLFGEQFF.

This clone occurred a few times. V and J are TRBV6-5 and TRBJ1-4; D is uncertain. The V gene's germline CDR1 is MNHEY and CDR2 SVGAGI. The CDR3 spans 15 residues. Trimming took 4 bases from V and 4 from J, leaving 13 bases between them. The CDR3 spells CASSSGWQYNEKLFF. The CDR3 region has the DNA TGTGCCAGCAGTTCAGGTTGGCAGTATAATGAAAAACTGTTTTTT.

The chain combines TRBV7-9 with TRBJ1-1; 9 bases match TRBD1. The germline gives CDR1 SEHNR, CDR2 FQNEAQ (reference sequence). Unmatched junction bases numbered 6, after V lost 4 bases and J lost 3 bases. There are 15 residues in the CDR3. In nucleotides, the CDR3 is TGTGCCAGCAGCTCGCCGGGACAGGGCCACACTGAAGCTTTCTTT. Translating gives CASSSPGQGHTEAFF.

The chain links TRBV30 to TRBJ1-2; TRBD1 agrees at 7 bases. Germline loops: CDR1 GTSNPN, CDR2 SVGIG (reference sequence). The CDR3 totals 13 residues. The V and J ends lost 2 bases and 6 bases, in that order; junction bases with no gene match: 6. The chain's CDR3 is CAWSSGQGDGYTF. CDR3 in DNA: TGTGCCTGGAGTTCCGGGCAGGGGGATGGCTACACCTTC.

CDR3 region: CASSGGADYNEQFF. The DNA for the CDR3 is TGTGCCAGCAGTGGAGGAGCGGACTACAATGAGCAGTTCTTC. The V and J genes are TRBV6-4 and TRBJ2-1; tentative D call: TRBD2 (5 bases). The CDR3 is 14 residues long. V dropped 4 bases and J dropped 3 bases, with 10 bases sitting between them. Germline lookup yields CDR1 MRHNA and CDR2 SNTAGT.

V usage is TRBV5-1 and J usage is TRBJ2-5; no definite D call. The DNA matches TRBJ2-7 better at its end, which makes the J call doubtful. Germline assignment: CDR1 SGHRS and CDR2 YFSETQ. This CDR3 contains 14 residues. For the CDR3, the DNA is TGCGCCAGCAGCTTGTACTCCGACCGCGGCGAGCAGTACTTC. Protein: CASSLYSDRGEQYF.

The rearrangement uses TRBV2 and TRBJ2-5; maybe TRBD2 (5 bases). Germline V gives CDR1 SNHLY, CDR2 FYNNEI. V was trimmed by 4 bases and J by 1 base, leaving 10 bases between them. The CDR3 sequence is 14 residues long. CDR3 sequence reads: CASSGEWTQETQYF. CDR3 nucleotides: TGTGCCAGCAGTGGGGAGTGGACCCAAGAGACCCAGTACTTC.

The gene calls are TRBV21-1 and TRBJ1-2. TRBV21-1 is tagged as a pseudogene. The CDR3 sequence is 15 residues long. The CDR3 bases are TGTGCCAGCAGCAACCGTAGTCATTCGGACTATGGCTACACCTTC. The encoded protein is CASSNRSHSDYGYTF.

This clone appeared a single time. This rearrangement joins TRBV14 to TRBJ1-2; TRBD1 agrees at 8 bases. This CDR3 spans 15 amino acids. V lost 3 bases to trimming and J lost 2 bases; unmatched junction nucleotides: 5. Looked up from germline, CDR1 is SGHDN and CDR2 is FVKESK. The CDR3 region is CASSHRTGPNYGYTF. Written as DNA, the CDR3 is TGTGCCAGCAGCCACCGGACAGGGCCCAACTATGGCTACACCTTC.

V is TRBV29-1 and J is TRBJ1-5; TRBD1 matches at 7 bases. Germline CDR1 and CDR2: SQVTM and ANQGSEA. CDR3 size: 13 residues. V was clipped by 4 bases and J by 1 base; unmatched bases: 1. The CDR3 sequence: CSVVGGSNQPQHF. Written as DNA, the CDR3 is TGCAGCGTTGTAGGGGGCAGCAATCAGCCCCAGCATTTT.

This clone was detected only a few times. The rearrangement links TRBV7-3 to TRBJ2-3; TRBD2 aligns across 11 bases. The germline V gene encodes CDR1 SGHTA and CDR2 FQGTGA. J lost 0 bases, V lost 6 bases, and 11 bases had no gene match. This CDR3 has 18 amino acids. The CDR3 reads CASRDTSGSLTSTDTQYF. The CDR3 DNA follows: TGTGCCAGCAGGGATACTAGCGGGAGTCTGACTAGCACAGATACGCAGTATTTT.

This chain uses TRBV9 with TRBJ1-1; possibly TRBD1 for D (5 bases). CDR3 size: 13 residues. Germline V lookup: CDR1 SGDLS, CDR2 YYNGEE. V was trimmed by 5 bases and J by 3 bases, leaving 11 bases between them. The CDR3 DNA sequence: TGTGCCAGCAGTAGAGGAGGGGACACTGAAGCTTTCTTT. It encodes CASSRGGDTEAFF.

The chain joins TRBV27 to TRBJ1-5; unclear D gene. Germline V lookup: CDR1 MNHEY, CDR2 SMNVEV (reference sequence). Trimming shortened V by 3 bases and J by 3 bases, and 9 bases separated the two germline ends. The CDR3 has 14 residues. CDR3 amino acids: CASSFAGPNQPQHF. The CDR3 coding sequence is TGTGCCAGCAGTTTTGCAGGCCCCAATCAGCCCCAGCATTTT.

The chain uses TRBV18 and TRBJ1-4; no clear D gene. The CDR3 is 20 residues long. V was pared by 2 bases and J by 0 bases, with 22 bases between. From germline, CDR1 is KGHSH and CDR2 LQKENI. For the CDR3, the DNA is TGTGCCAGCTCACCAATCCGGAACCCAGGCCCACCTGCAACTAATGAAAAACTGTTTTTT. Translating it yields CASSPIRNPGPPATNEKLFF.

On this clone: The sample holds other DNA sequences that translate to the same CDR3. This rearrangement joins TRBV10-3 to TRBJ1-6; D is unresolved. Germline CDR1 is ENHRY and CDR2 is SYGVKD. The CDR3 spans 15 residues. Trimming removed 3 bases from V and 0 bases from J, with 6 bases in between. Here the CDR3 reads CAISDRSSYNSPLHF. CDR3 DNA sequence: TGTGCCATCAGTGACCGGAGCTCCTATAATTCACCCCTCCACTTT.

This chain connects TRBV5-1 to TRBJ1-1; maybe TRBD1 (6 bases). CDR3 length: 15 amino acids. The V gene lost 1 base and the J gene lost 1 base, with 11 bases spanning the gap. The germline CDR1 and CDR2 sequences are SGHRS and YFSETQ. The CDR3 DNA follows: TGCGCCAGCAGCTTGTTCGGACAGAAGAACACTGAAGCTTTCTTT. Translation gives CASSLFGQKNTEAFF.

CDR3 DNA sequence: TGTGCCAGCAGTTACCGACAGGGACAAGAAGCTTTCTTT. It codes for CASSYRQGQEAFF. The chain uses TRBV6-5 and TRBJ1-1, with TRBD1 matching over 7 bases. The germline CDR1 and CDR2 sequences are MNHEY and SVGAGI. The CDR3 has 13 amino acids. V lost 2 bases to trimming and J lost 8 bases; unmatched junction nucleotides: 5.

The V call is TRBV15, the J call TRBJ2-7, with a possible D match to TRBD1 (6 bases). The CDR3 consists of 17 residues. Germline V gene sequence: CDR1 LNHNV, CDR2 YYDKDF (reference sequence). V was clipped by 5 bases and J by 0 bases, with 20 bases between them. Here the CDR3 reads CATSPRHSGTRSYEQYF. The CDR3 region has the DNA TGTGCCACCAGCCCTCGCCATTCCGGGACACGCTCCTACGAGCAGTACTTC.